This paragraph covers one T cell receptor (beta chain) sequence. Its antigen remains unidentified. The V end was cut by 0 bases, the J end by 2 bases, with 10 bases between. CDR3 size: 15 residues. Germline-derived CDR1 and CDR2 are MNHEY and SVGAGI. The entry originates in a study of cytomegalovirus exposure and HLA in healthy donors. The wider study: From HLA-typed donors, an early data release held about 92 million unique TCRs. Clustering assigned approximately 78% of the approximately 400 genotyped donors to the Caucasian-associated ancestry cluster.

The PCR was carried out with 60 Vbeta primers and 13 Jbeta primers. Only in-frame clones appear in the TCRdb table, and some are missing; sequencing was by immunoSEQ multiplex PCR. Of some 200,000 clones listed, about 78% are singletons. Study conclusions and caveats: Later genetic work tied a missense DCLRE1C variant to beta-chain V and J trimming.

This TCR derives from a woman in her 30s in good health and CMV-seronegative. V usage is TRBV6-5 and J usage is TRBJ1-2; D is uncertain. The sequenced sample consisted of PBMCs. CDR3 sequence: CASSYSPSGNYGYTF. The CDR3 region has the DNA TGTGCCAGCAGTTACTCTCCCTCAGGCAACTATGGCTACACCTTC.